This entry concerns a single T cell receptor (beta chain). These data originate in a study of blood T cell repertoires in COVID-19. Across the whole study: Donors in the United States, Italy and Spain gave samples during acute or convalescent COVID-19. From T cells, B-cell-depleted T cells, or PBMCs came the material, which was cDNA or gDNA.

Methods used by the authors: Nucleated cell number was recorded as an estimate derived from reference gene primer amplification. Only in-frame clones appear in the TCRdb table, and some are missing; sequencing was by immunoSEQ multiplex PCR. V and J calls plus clone size are reproduced from that table; the DNA served to infer D and trimming. Counted here are hundreds of thousands of clones, around 90% occurring once; the ten biggest clones make up around 2.1%. The V end lost 5 bases, the J end lost 5 bases, and 19 bases lay between the germline ends. The CDR3 covers 16 residues. From germline, CDR1 is KGHDR and CDR2 SFDVKD.

The specimen was peripheral blood. This TCR was recovered from a man aged 18 to 29 with active or convalescent COVID-19. The rearrangement joins TRBV24-1 to TRBJ2-3, with a tentative D call TRBD1 (5 bases). The CDR3 here is CATSGAGHLTEDTQYF. CDR3 coding DNA: TGTGCCACCAGTGGCGCTGGACACCTCACGGAAGATACGCAGTATTTT.